One and the same sample provided the 8 T cell receptor beta chains below, sequenced in a study of blood T cell repertoires in COVID-19. Sequencing was performed with immunoSEQ multiplex PCR; in TCRdb, only in-frame clones are kept and a portion is missing. The table includes about 60,000 clones, 88% detected once. Sequenced: peripheral blood. These receptors originate from a human donor in a cohort sampled during active COVID-19.

The rearrangement links TRBV4-3 to TRBJ1-1; 11 bases agree with TRBD1. The V gene end was trimmed by 1 base and the J gene end by 1 base; junction bases not matched to a gene: 2. Germline CDR1 reads LGHNA; CDR2 reads YSLEER. CDR3 size: 16 residues. The CDR3 region is CASSQVGQGANTEAFF. In nucleotides, the CDR3 is TGCGCCAGCAGCCAAGTAGGACAGGGGGCGAACACTGAAGCTTTCTTT.

The chain uses TRBV2 and TRBJ2-5, with 8 positions matching TRBD2. This CDR3 region has 14 residues. Germline trimming cut 6 bases from V and 1 base from J; bases unmatched to any gene: 4. Germline V gene lookup returns CDR1 SNHLY and CDR2 FYNNEI. The CDR3: CASRRLASQETQYF. In nucleotides, the CDR3 is TGTGCCAGCAGAAGACTAGCGTCCCAAGAGACCCAGTACTTC. The full variable domain, in which reference TRBV2 and TRBJ2-5 provide the parts outside the CDR3, is EPEVTQTPSHQVTQMGQEVILRCVPISNHLYFYWYRQILGQKVEFLVSFYNNEISEKSEIFDDQFSVERPDGSNFTLKIRSTKLEDSAMYFCASRRLASQETQYFGPGTRLLVL.

The chain joins TRBV11-2 to TRBJ1-3; perhaps TRBD1 as D (5 bases). The CDR3 sequence is 15 residues long. Trimming removed 0 bases from V and 2 bases from J, with 8 bases in between. Germline V gives CDR1 SGHAT, CDR2 FQNNGV. The CDR3 DNA is TGTGCCAGCAGCTTAGAGTTAGGGGCTGGAAACACCATATATTTT. This codes for CASSLELGAGNTIYF.

V is TRBV10-1 and J is TRBJ2-1, with TRBD2 identical over 14 bases. J was trimmed by 9 bases and V by 2 bases; bases with no gene match: 6. This CDR3 is built from 16 residues. The V gene's germline CDR1 is WNHNN and CDR2 SYGVQD (reference sequence). CDR3 nucleotide sequence: TGCGCCAGCAGTGAGATGGGACTAGCGGGAGTGCGTGAGCAGTTCTTC. It is translated as CASSEMGLAGVREQFF.

This rearrangement joins TRBV3-1 (or the pseudogene TRBV3-2) to TRBJ2-7; 8 bases match TRBD1. The V segment lost 6 bases and the J segment 5 bases; nucleotides outside the gene matches: 9. The CDR3 contains 14 residues. Looked up from germline, CDR1 is LGHDT and CDR2 is YNNKEL (reference sequence). The CDR3 loop reads CASRPGQGINEQYF. The CDR3 nucleotides read TGTGCCAGCAGACCTGGACAGGGTATCAACGAGCAGTACTTC.

The V gene is TRBV28, the J gene TRBJ2-2, with D possibly matching TRBD1 (5 bases). Germline values: CDR1 MDHEN, CDR2 SYDVKM. V was pared by 3 bases and J by 1 base, with 9 bases between. The CDR3 covers 15 residues. Here the CDR3 DNA reads TGTGCCAGCAGTTTGGACAACCAGAACACCGGGGAGCTGTTTTTT. Its translation: CASSLDNQNTGELFF.

V and J are TRBV7-9 and TRBJ2-5; 7 bases agree with TRBD1. Per germline, CDR1 SEHNR and CDR2 FQNEAQ (reference sequence). Trimming removed 0 bases from V and 3 bases from J; junction bases left unmatched: 4. This CDR3 is built from 15 residues. CDR3 bases: TGTGCCAGCAGCTTAGCCAGGCAGGGGGAAGAGACCCAGTACTTC. Translated: CASSLARQGEETQYF. The variable domain in full, completed from reference TRBV7-9 and TRBJ2-5, reads DTGVSQNPRHKITKRGQNVTFRCDPISEHNRLYWYRQTLGQGPEFLTYFQNEAQLEKSRLLSDRFSAERPKGSFSTLEIQRTEQGDSAMYLCASSLARQGEETQYFGPGTRLLVL.

V usage is TRBV29-1 and J usage is TRBJ2-1; maybe TRBD2 (6 bases). V shed 7 bases and J shed 4 bases, with 23 bases lying between them. Germline values: CDR1 SQVTM, CDR2 ANQGSEA. CDR3 length equals 16 residues. The CDR3 sequence: CSALTEGSPWYNEQFF. CDR3 sequence (DNA): TGCAGCGCCCTCACGGAGGGGTCTCCTTGGTACAATGAGCAGTTCTTC.